Shown below are 8 T cell receptor beta chains from a single sample sequenced in a study of regulatory T cells in long-lasting Graves disease. TCR beta libraries were built with iRepertoire HTBI primers and Arm-PCR of CDR3 regions. TCRdb analysed the multiplex PCR reads with MiXCR anew, one entry per CDR3 protein. This sample carries just over 600,000 distinct CDR3 sequences, roughly 15% of them seen once, and the ten largest clones take more than 15%. This sample's time point: newly diagnosed GD, antithyroid drugs for less than 3 months. RNA isolated from PBMCs was used to make the TCR library. The sample also formed part of further work on T cells in Graves' hyperthyroidism and ophthalmopathy.

Sequenced material: peripheral blood mononuclear cells (PBMCs), taken at new diagnosis, from a patient treated with antithyroid drugs. These receptors were collected from a woman younger than 45 with Graves disease.

Comments on this clonotype: Being one base from a much bigger clone, this may be a read error. This CDR3 fails to terminate in the conserved phenylalanine or tryptophan, so it likely reflects a read error. The chain employs TRBV5-1 and TRBJ2-7; D call uncertain. The CDR3 is made up of 14 amino acids. The germline gives CDR1 SGHRS, CDR2 YFSETQ. Trimming removed 4 bases from V and 2 bases from J, with 13 bases in between. CDR3 in DNA: TGCGCCAGCAGCCTGAATGAGGCAACCTACGAGCAGTACCTC. It translates to CASSLNEATYEQYL.

The chain combines TRBV18 with TRBJ2-7, with 9 bases that match TRBD2. Looked up from germline, CDR1 is KGHSH and CDR2 is LQKENI. This CDR3 contains 16 residues. The V gene end was trimmed by 3 bases and the J gene end by 4 bases; junction bases not matched to a gene: 10. CDR3 bases: TGTGCCAGCTCACCTACACTTCTAGCGGGGCAATACGAGCAGTACTTC. This encodes CASSPTLLAGQYEQYF.

Many counts were recorded for this clonotype. The chain links TRBV20-1 to TRBJ2-7, with a tentative D call TRBD1 (6 bases). Germline CDR1 DFQATT, CDR2 SNEGSKA (reference sequence). V lost 1 base and J 0 bases, leaving 7 bases between the germline ends. CDR3 length: 13 residues. The DNA of the CDR3 is TGCAGTGCTAGAGGGACAGCCTCCTACGAGCAGTACTTC. This sequence encodes CSARGTASYEQYF.

This chain joins TRBV9 and TRBJ2-7, with D possibly being TRBD1 or TRBD2 (6 bases each). CDR3 length: 15 residues. Germline loops: CDR1 SGDLS, CDR2 YYNGEE. V was trimmed by 4 bases and J by 1 base, leaving 15 bases between them. The chain's CDR3 is CASSFDLGGSYEQYF. CDR3 DNA sequence: TGTGCCAGCAGCTTTGACCTAGGGGGGTCCTACGAGCAGTACTTC. Drawing the rest from reference TRBV9 and TRBJ2-7, the complete variable domain is DSGVTQTPKHLITATGQRVTLRCSPRSGDLSVYWYQQSLDQGLQFLIQYYNGEERAKGNILERFSAQQFPDLHSELNLSSLELGDSALYFCASSFDLGGSYEQYFGPGTRLTVT.

This clonotype has a handful of counts. V and J are TRBV18 and TRBJ1-1; D unresolved. CDR3 length: 16 residues. Deletions cut 4 bases from V and 4 bases from J, with 19 bases between. Germline lookup yields CDR1 KGHSH and CDR2 LQKENI. CDR3 sequence (DNA): TGTGCCAGCTCACTCAGAGGGAGTCCCCTAGCCACTGAAGCTTTCTTT. Translating it yields CASSLRGSPLATEAFF.

This clonotype was recorded at least ten times. V gene TRBV12-3 or TRBV12-4 combines with J gene TRBJ1-2; D is perhaps TRBD1 (6 bases). V lost 6 bases and J 7 bases, leaving 12 bases between the germline ends. The length of the CDR3 is 12 residues. The DNA of the CDR3 is TGTGCCAGCAGCCTGGGGGCTCTTGGCTACACCTTC. Translating gives CASSLGALGYTF.

Ten or more counts support this clonotype. V usage is TRBV20-1 and J usage is TRBJ1-1; possibly TRBD1 for D (5 bases). This CDR3 comprises 14 residues. With 0 bases removed from V and 7 bases from J, the gap between germline ends came to 15 bases. Germline loops: CDR1 DFQATT, CDR2 SNEGSKA (reference sequence). For the CDR3, the DNA is TGCAGTGCTAGAGATCTCGACAGCGCATATGAAGCTTTCTTT. Amino acids: CSARDLDSAYEAFF.

This clonotype was seen a handful of times. The J gene is TRBJ2-5, the V gene TRBV28; D is possibly TRBD1 (6 bases). Trimming stripped 3 bases from V and 13 bases from J, with 15 bases between. The CDR3 runs to 12 residues. The germline CDR1 and CDR2 sequences are MDHEN and SYDVKM. In nucleotides, the CDR3 is TGTGCCAGCAGTTTGGGGACACCGCCCTCGTACTTC. This sequence encodes CASSLGTPPSYF.